This T cell receptor beta chain originates from a study of spatial heterogeneity in lung cancer. Findings and limits, study-wide: Tumor mutation count correlated with how many alpha and beta TCRs expanded intratumorally.

TCRdb reanalysed the 5' RACE reads using MiXCR and keeps one entry per CDR3 protein. The sample has roughly 2,000 distinct CDR3 sequences, more than 20% seen once. Time point given: sample taken at primary tumor resection. In each case, whole RNA from tumor, nontumor lung or frozen PBMC was sequenced unsorted. Germline values: CDR1 MGHRA, CDR2 YSYEKL. V lost 5 bases and J lost 2, with 11 bases in between. There are 14 residues in the CDR3. This clonotype ranks as medium-sized. Its target is not known. As an off-target read in a library built for alpha chains, this beta chain has a frequency of little significance.

The specimen comprised lung tumor tissue, sampled at surgery. This chain uses TRBV4-1 with TRBJ2-3, with a weak D call TRBD2 (5 bases). This TCR came from a male donor with early-stage non-small cell lung cancer. The DNA for the CDR3 is TGCGCCAGCAGCGCCGGGGAGTTCACAGATACGCAGTATTTT. Translation gives CASSAGEFTDTQYF.